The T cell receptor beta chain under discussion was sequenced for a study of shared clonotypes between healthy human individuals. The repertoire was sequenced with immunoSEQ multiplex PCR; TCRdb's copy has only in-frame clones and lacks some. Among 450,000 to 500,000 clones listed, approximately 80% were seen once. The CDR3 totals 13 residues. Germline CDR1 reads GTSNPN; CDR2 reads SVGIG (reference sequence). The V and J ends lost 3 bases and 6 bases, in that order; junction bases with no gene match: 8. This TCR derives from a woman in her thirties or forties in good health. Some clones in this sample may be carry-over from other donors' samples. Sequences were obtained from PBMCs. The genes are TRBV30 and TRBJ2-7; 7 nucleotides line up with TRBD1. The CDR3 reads CAWRTGARGEQYF. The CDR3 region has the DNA TGTGCCTGGAGAACAGGGGCTCGGGGCGAGCAGTACTTC.